These 27 T cell receptor beta chains share one sample of origin, sequenced in a study of blood T cell repertoires in COVID-19. Sequencing was performed with immunoSEQ multiplex PCR; in TCRdb, only in-frame clones are kept and a portion is missing. This sample has about 270,000 clones, with about four fifths found just once. Sequenced input: peripheral blood. The receptors here all came from a woman aged 18-30 years with acute or convalescent COVID-19.

Comments on this clone: The germline gene is not matched at one end of the junction; a read error may be the cause. The CDR3 bases are TGTGCTAGCAGCCCCACATTCACCGGGACAGGGGACACAGATACGCAGTATTTT. Amino acid sequence: CASSPTFTGTGDTDTQYF. The chain combines TRBV7-7 with TRBJ2-3; TRBD1 matches at 10 bases. Germline V CDR1 and CDR2: SSHAT, FNYEAQ (reference sequence). This CDR3 is 18 amino acids long.

The CDR3 bases are TGCGCCAGCAGCTCCCAGACAGACTATGGCTACACCTTC. This codes for CASSSQTDYGYTF. The chain employs TRBV5-1 and TRBJ1-2, with TRBD1 as a possible D gene (5 bases). CDR3 length: 13 residues. Germline V gene data show CDR1 as SGHRS and CDR2 as YFSETQ. Trimming shortened V by 3 bases and J by 3 bases, and 9 bases separated the two germline ends.

This chain uses TRBV7-9 with TRBJ1-4; unclear D gene. Trimming left V 4 bases short and J 0 bases short, with 12 bases between. Germline loops: CDR1 SEHNR, CDR2 FQNEAQ (reference sequence). The CDR3 loop spans 16 amino acids. The DNA for the CDR3 is TGTGCCAGCAGCTCTCTAGCGGGAGCAACTAATGAAAAACTGTTTTTT. It is translated as CASSSLAGATNEKLFF.

The V and J genes are TRBV4-3 and TRBJ2-1; D may be TRBD1 (6 bases). The CDR3 has 17 residues. V lost 4 bases and J 1 base, leaving 17 bases between the germline ends. The germline V gene has CDR1 LGHNA and CDR2 YSLEER. In DNA, the CDR3 is TGCGCCAGCAGCCCACGGGACATAAAGCTTTCCTACAATGAGCAGTTCTTC. Encoded protein: CASSPRDIKLSYNEQFF.

A single count supports this clone. The gene calls are TRBV9 and TRBJ1-6; D is undetermined. CDR3 length: 15 amino acids. Trimming removed 0 bases at V and 9 bases at J, with 13 bases between. Germline CDR1 is SGDLS and CDR2 is YYNGEE. In DNA, the CDR3 is TGTGCCAGCAGCGTAGATAGCCTCCTGAGTTCACCCCTCCACTTT. This translates into CASSVDSLLSSPLHF.

This clone showed up just a few times. This chain joins TRBV4-3 and TRBJ2-1; TRBD2 aligns across 11 bases. In germline, CDR1 is LGHNA, CDR2 YSLEER. The CDR3 extends over 18 amino acids. V lost 1 base and J lost 9; bases outside the gene matches: 14. DNA of the CDR3: TGCGCCAGCAGCCAAGTCGAGGGGAGACTAGCGGGATGGAGTGAGCAGTTCTTC. Its protein product is CASSQVEGRLAGWSEQFF.

The J gene is TRBJ1-5, the V gene TRBV6-2 or TRBV6-3; 7 nucleotides align to TRBD1. The CDR3 is made up of 15 amino acids. The V gene end was trimmed by 2 bases and the J gene end by 1 base; junction bases not matched to a gene: 2. The germline gives CDR1 MNHEY, CDR2 SVGEGT. This CDR3 is CASSYAGGSNQPQHF. CDR3 DNA: TGTGCCAGCAGTTACGCAGGGGGGAGCAATCAGCCCCAGCATTTT.

V and J are TRBV5-5 and TRBJ2-5, with 7 bases lining up with TRBD2. V lost 4 bases and J lost 4; bases outside the gene matches: 10. Looked up from germline, CDR1 is SGHKS and CDR2 is YYEKEE (reference sequence). This CDR3 has 15 residues. The chain's CDR3 is CASSALAFKGETQYF. The CDR3 region has the DNA TGTGCCAGCAGCGCACTAGCGTTCAAGGGAGAGACCCAGTACTTC.

In this sample, this clone turned up once. The chain couples TRBV15 to TRBJ2-6; 10 bases are shared with TRBD2. V was clipped by 4 bases and J by 2 bases; unmatched bases: 5. Germline loops: CDR1 LNHNV, CDR2 YYDKDF (reference sequence). The CDR3 totals 17 residues. In DNA, the CDR3 is TGTGCCACCAGCACCCTGCTAGCGGGAGCTGGGGCCAACGTCCTGACTTTC. It specifies CATSTLLAGAGANVLTF. Supplemented by reference TRBV15 and TRBJ2-6, the full variable domain reads DAMVIQNPRYQVTQFGKPVTLSCSQTLNHNVMYWYQQKSSQAPKLLFHYYDKDFNNEADTPDNFQSRRPNTSFCFLDIRSPGLGDTAMYLCATSTLLAGAGANVLTFGAGSRLTVL.

J is TRBJ2-1 and V is TRBV7-2; 11 bases are a match to TRBD2. This CDR3 region has 16 residues. The J segment lost 4 bases and the V segment lost 5 bases, leaving 7 bases of the junction unmatched. Per the germline V gene, CDR1 is SGHTA and CDR2 is FQGNSA. DNA of the CDR3: TGTGCCAGCAGCCCCATAGCGGGAGGGGGTTACAATGAGCAGTTCTTC. Protein: CASSPIAGGGYNEQFF.

Only a few counts were recorded for this clone. The rearrangement links TRBV19 to TRBJ2-3, with D possibly being TRBD1 (6 bases). The CDR3 consists of 16 residues. Trimming stripped 3 bases from V and 2 bases from J, with 15 bases between. Germline V CDR1 and CDR2: LNHDA, SQIVND (reference sequence). DNA for the CDR3: TGTGCCAGTAGTATGGGGTCAGGGGCCAACACAGATACGCAGTATTTT. This translates into CASSMGSGANTDTQYF.

The CDR3 nucleotides are TGTGCCAGCAGCAACCGGGAATATAACGAGCAGTACTTC. It yields the protein CASSNREYNEQYF. V gene TRBV21-1 combines with J gene TRBJ2-7; TRBD2 is the table's D call and was not checked against the DNA. TRBV21-1 is termed a pseudogene. The CDR3 loop spans 13 amino acids.

The chain links TRBV11-2 to TRBJ2-2; no definite D call. CDR1 and CDR2 from the germline V gene are SGHAT and FQNNGV. Trimming took 1 base from V and 6 from J, leaving 6 bases between them. The CDR3 contains 13 residues. The CDR3 DNA is TGTGCCAGCAGCTTAGTAGTGGCCGGGGAGCTGTTTTTT. Translation: CASSLVVAGELFF.

The rearrangement links TRBV14 to TRBJ2-2, with D tentatively TRBD1 (6 bases). CDR1 SGHDN and CDR2 FVKESK come from the germline V gene. Trimming removed 4 bases from V and 2 bases from J, with 8 bases in between. There are 14 residues in the CDR3. CDR3 sequence (DNA): TGTGCCAGCAGCCCAGGGGTAAACACCGGGGAGCTGTTTTTT. This translates into CASSPGVNTGELFF.

This clone was picked up one time. The J gene is TRBJ2-7, the V gene TRBV6-5; D not certain. The CDR3 is 15 residues long. V was shortened by 0 bases and J by 0 bases, with 9 bases between the two germline ends. Germline V CDR1 and CDR2: MNHEY, SVGAGI. In DNA form, the CDR3 reads TGTGCCAGCAGTTACTCGATGACGGGCTCCTACGAGCAGTACTTC. Protein product: CASSYSMTGSYEQYF.

The chain joins TRBV6-5 to TRBJ2-1; 7 bases agree with TRBD2. Trimming cost V 4 bases and J 6 bases; bases outside gene matches: 9. CDR1 is MNHEY and CDR2 is SVGAGI in the germline V gene. CDR3 length: 15 residues. The CDR3: CASSSPGGGFNEQFF. DNA of the CDR3: TGTGCCAGCAGTTCCCCTGGCGGGGGATTCAATGAGCAGTTCTTC.

The rearrangement joins TRBV20-1 to TRBJ1-1; a weak D match, TRBD1 (5 bases). The germline gives CDR1 DFQATT, CDR2 SNEGSKA (reference sequence). The CDR3 spans 15 residues. V lost 3 bases, J lost 6 bases, and 20 bases lay in between. The CDR3 sequence is CSASDGRGLGAEAFF. The CDR3 DNA follows: TGCAGTGCTAGTGACGGTCGGGGGTTGGGGGCTGAAGCTTTCTTT.

The chain is built from TRBV4-3 and TRBJ2-5; the match to TRBD2 covers 8 bases. V lost 1 base to trimming and J lost 5 bases; unmatched junction nucleotides: 9. Germline CDR1 LGHNA, CDR2 YSLEER. The CDR3 is 16 residues long. This CDR3 is CASSQAPGRGRETQYF. CDR3 nucleotides: TGCGCCAGCAGCCAAGCCCCCGGGAGGGGGAGGGAGACCCAGTACTTC.

The chain combines TRBV2 with TRBJ1-1; no firm D call. Germline CDR1 is SNHLY and CDR2 is FYNNEI. This CDR3 contains 14 residues. V was cut by 4 bases and J by 1 base, with 10 bases left in between. CDR3 sequence: CASSGLGANTEAFF. The CDR3 DNA follows: TGTGCCAGCAGTGGATTGGGAGCGAACACTGAAGCTTTCTTT.

The chain links TRBV19 to TRBJ1-1; the match to TRBD1 covers 7 bases. The J segment lost 5 bases and the V segment lost 1 base, leaving 7 bases of the junction unmatched. The germline V gene has CDR1 LNHDA and CDR2 SQIVND (reference sequence). The CDR3 has 15 amino acids. The CDR3 protein is CASSIGKQGRTEAFF. For the CDR3, the DNA is TGTGCCAGTAGTATAGGAAAACAGGGGCGGACTGAAGCTTTCTTT.

A remark on this clone: A junction boundary mismatches the germline segment, possibly from a read error. CDR3 in DNA: TGTGCTCGTGGTTTGGGGGGGACAGGGGGTCAGAGGGCAGATACGCAGTATTTT. Translated, it gives CARGLGGTGGQRADTQYF. The rearrangement uses TRBV12-5 and TRBJ2-3; 11 bases match TRBD1. Germline CDR1 and CDR2: LGHNT and FRNRAP. The CDR3 consists of 18 residues.

This chain connects TRBV4-1 to TRBJ1-3; possible D gene TRBD1, 6 bases. The germline gives CDR1 MGHRA, CDR2 YSYEKL. There are 19 residues in the CDR3. With 1 base removed from V and 3 bases from J, the gap between germline ends came to 22 bases. In DNA, the CDR3 is TGCGCCAGCAGCCAAGTTGGCCCTCCAGGGGAGCAAATTGGAAACACCATATATTTT. This codes for CASSQVGPPGEQIGNTIYF.

This clone has just a few counts. The V and J genes are TRBV3-1 (or the pseudogene TRBV3-2) and TRBJ1-1; 7 bases map to TRBD1. J was trimmed by 8 bases and V by 0 bases; bases with no gene match: 9. From germline, CDR1 is LGHDT and CDR2 YNNKEL (reference sequence). This CDR3 comprises 15 residues. The CDR3 spells CASSQDLQGVREAFF. DNA for the CDR3: TGTGCCAGCAGCCAAGATCTGCAGGGGGTCCGGGAAGCTTTCTTT.

The chain uses TRBV10-3 and TRBJ2-1, with 9 bases fitting TRBD2. V was clipped by 4 bases and J by 5 bases; unmatched bases: 9. Germline CDR1 ENHRY, CDR2 SYGVKD. CDR3 length: 16 amino acids. The CDR3 loop reads CAISAELAGGNNEQFF. CDR3 in DNA: TGTGCCATCAGTGCCGAACTAGCGGGTGGGAACAATGAGCAGTTCTTC.

A remark on this clone: Other DNA sequences in the same sample also yield this CDR3. The rearrangement joins TRBV18 to TRBJ2-7; D is unresolved. Germline CDR1 is KGHSH and CDR2 is LQKENI. Trimming left V 2 bases short and J 3 bases short, with 5 bases between. This CDR3 has 12 amino acids. The CDR3 nucleotides are TGTGCCAGCTCACCAGGCGGCTACGAGCAGTACTTC. The encoded protein is CASSPGGYEQYF. The full variable domain, in which reference TRBV18 and TRBJ2-7 provide the parts outside the CDR3, is NAGVMQNPRHLVRRRGQEARLRCSPMKGHSHVYWYRQLPEEGLKFMVYLQKENIIDESGMPKERFSAEFPKEGPSILRIQQVVRGDSAAYFCASSPGGYEQYFGPGTRLTVT.

The chain has TRBV6-2 or TRBV6-3 and TRBJ1-5, with no clear D. Trimming left V 2 bases short and J 4 bases short, with 6 bases between. Germline CDR1 reads MNHEY; CDR2 reads SVGEGT. The CDR3 runs 13 residues. The CDR3 sequence: CASSYPGNQPQHF. CDR3 sequence (DNA): TGTGCCAGCAGTTACCCCGGTAATCAGCCCCAGCATTTT.

This chain uses TRBV5-6 with TRBJ2-7; D not resolved. Germline V CDR1 and CDR2: SGHDT, YYEEEE. The CDR3 consists of 12 residues. Between the trimmed V and J ends, which lost 4 bases and 2 bases, there was a span of 7 bases. CDR3 in amino acids: CASSGVAYEQYF. The CDR3 DNA reads TGTGCCAGCAGCGGAGTAGCCTACGAGCAGTACTTC.